The clone carrying this T cell receptor (beta chain) appeared a few times. Its antigen remains unidentified. This record comes from a study of neurological immune-mediated disorders. General study findings and limits: TCR-beta repertoires seemed private in all groups, with no expanded CDR3 amino acid sequences shared.

TCRdb used MiXCR to reprocess the 5' RACE reads, holding one entry per CDR3 protein. The sample lists about 79,000 distinct CDR3 sequences, roughly an eighth seen once, with 6% to 7% in the top ten. The sample comprised PBMCs. The TCR sequence derives from a woman aged 45-59 years in good health.

CDR3 amino acids: CASSPGTGSYGYTF. The CDR3 DNA is TGTGCCAGCAGCCCCGGGACAGGCTCCTATGGCTACACCTTC. V usage is TRBV7-8 and J usage is TRBJ1-2, with TRBD1 identical over 8 bases. This CDR3 contains 14 residues. J was trimmed by 4 bases and V by 5 bases; bases with no gene match: 6. Germline-derived CDR1 and CDR2 are SGHVS and FQNEAQ.